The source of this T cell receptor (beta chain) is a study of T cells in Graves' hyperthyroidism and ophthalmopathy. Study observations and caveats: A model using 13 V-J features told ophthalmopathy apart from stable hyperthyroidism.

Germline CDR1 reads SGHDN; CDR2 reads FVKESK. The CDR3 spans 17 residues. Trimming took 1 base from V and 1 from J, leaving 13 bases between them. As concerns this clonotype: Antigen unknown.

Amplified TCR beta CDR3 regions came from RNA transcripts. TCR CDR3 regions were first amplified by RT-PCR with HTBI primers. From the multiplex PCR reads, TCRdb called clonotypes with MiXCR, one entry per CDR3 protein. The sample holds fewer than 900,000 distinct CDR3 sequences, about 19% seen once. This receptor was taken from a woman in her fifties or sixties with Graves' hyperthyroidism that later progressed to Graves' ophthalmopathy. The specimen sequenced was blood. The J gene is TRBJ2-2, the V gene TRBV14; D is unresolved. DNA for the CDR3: TGTGCCAGCAGCCAAGCCAGACCTACCTGGAACACCGGGGAGCTGTTTTTT. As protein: CASSQARPTWNTGELFF. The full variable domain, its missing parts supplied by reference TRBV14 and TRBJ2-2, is EAGVTQFPSHSVIEKGQTVTLRCDPISGHDNLYWYRRVMGKEIKFLLHFVKESKQDESGMPNNRFLAERTGGTYSTLKVQPAELEDSGVYFCASSQARPTWNTGELFFGEGSRLTVL.